This T cell receptor beta chain stems from a study of blood T cell repertoires in COVID-19. Study at large: Material from acute and convalescent COVID-19 was sourced from the United States, Italy and Spain.

Participant-given clinical history determined each cohort assignment. This CDR3 is built from 15 residues. CDR1 is SEHNR, CDR2 FQNEAQ, per germline (reference sequence). Unmatched junction bases numbered 6, after V lost 2 bases and J lost 6 bases. The assay was immunoSEQ multiplex PCR, and TCRdb's table has in-frame clones only and misses some. The sample holds 180,000 or so clones, approximately 85% seen once. This clone was seen once. This rearrangement joins TRBV7-9 to TRBJ1-4; 7 bases match TRBD1. This clonotype originated in a man aged 40-55 years with acute COVID-19. The sample comprised PBMCs or T cells enriched from blood (not recorded which). DNA of the CDR3: TGTGCCAGCAGCTTATTGGGACAGAATCATGAAAAACTGTTTTTT. This encodes CASSLLGQNHEKLFF.